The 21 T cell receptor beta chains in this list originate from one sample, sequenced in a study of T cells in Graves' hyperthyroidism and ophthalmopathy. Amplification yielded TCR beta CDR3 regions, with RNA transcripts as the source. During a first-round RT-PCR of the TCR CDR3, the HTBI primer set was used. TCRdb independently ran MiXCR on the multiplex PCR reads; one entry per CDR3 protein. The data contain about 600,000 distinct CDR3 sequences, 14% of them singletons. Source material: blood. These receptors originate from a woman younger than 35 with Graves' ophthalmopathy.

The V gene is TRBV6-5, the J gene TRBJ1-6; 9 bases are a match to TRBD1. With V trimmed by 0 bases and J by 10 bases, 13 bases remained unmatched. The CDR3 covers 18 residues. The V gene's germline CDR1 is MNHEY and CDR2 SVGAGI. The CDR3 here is CASSYSPGQGGVESPLHF. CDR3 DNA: TGTGCCAGCAGTTACTCTCCGGGACAGGGTGGGGTGGAGTCACCCCTCCACTTT.

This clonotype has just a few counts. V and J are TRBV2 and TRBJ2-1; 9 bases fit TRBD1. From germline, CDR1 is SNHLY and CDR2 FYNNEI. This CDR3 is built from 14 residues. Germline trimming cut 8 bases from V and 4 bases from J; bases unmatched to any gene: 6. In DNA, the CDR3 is TGTGCCAGCTGGACAGGGGATTCTTACAATGAGCAGTTCTTC. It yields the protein CASWTGDSYNEQFF.

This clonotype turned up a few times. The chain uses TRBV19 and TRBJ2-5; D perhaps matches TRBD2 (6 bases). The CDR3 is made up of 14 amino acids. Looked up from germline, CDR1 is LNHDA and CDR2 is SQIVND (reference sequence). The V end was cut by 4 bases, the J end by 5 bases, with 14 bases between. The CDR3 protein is CASSSGTLRETQYF. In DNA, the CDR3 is TGTGCCAGTAGTAGCGGGACCCTCCGGGAGACCCAGTACTTC.

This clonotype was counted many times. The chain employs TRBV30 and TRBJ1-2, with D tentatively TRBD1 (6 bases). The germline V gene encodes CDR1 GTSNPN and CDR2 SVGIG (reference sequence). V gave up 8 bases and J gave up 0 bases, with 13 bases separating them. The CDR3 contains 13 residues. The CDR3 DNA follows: TGTGCCCACCGGGGGCGAGCTAACTATGGCTACACCTTC. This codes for CAHRGRANYGYTF. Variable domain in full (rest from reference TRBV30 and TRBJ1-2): SQTIHQWPATLVQPVGSPLSLECTVEGTSNPNLYWYRQAAGRGLQLLFYSVGIGQISSEVPQNLSASRPQDRQFILSSKKLLLSDSGFYLCAHRGRANYGYTFGSGTRLTVV.

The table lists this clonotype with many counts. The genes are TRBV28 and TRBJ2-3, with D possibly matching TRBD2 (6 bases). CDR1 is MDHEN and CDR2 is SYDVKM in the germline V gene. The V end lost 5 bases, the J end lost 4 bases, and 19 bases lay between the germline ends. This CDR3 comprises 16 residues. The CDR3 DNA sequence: TGTGCCAGCAGTCCTCGAAGGGGATCTAGCGCAGATACGCAGTATTTT. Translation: CASSPRRGSSADTQYF.

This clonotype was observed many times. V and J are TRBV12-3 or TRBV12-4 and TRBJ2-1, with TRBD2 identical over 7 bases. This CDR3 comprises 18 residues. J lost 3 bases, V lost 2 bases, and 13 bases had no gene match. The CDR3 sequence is CASSLSPLGGRIYNEQFF. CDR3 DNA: TGTGCCAGCAGTTTATCCCCCTTGGGCGGGAGAATCTACAATGAGCAGTTCTTC.

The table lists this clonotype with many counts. For the CDR3, the DNA is TGTGCCAGCAGCTTATTGGGAGCGGGAGGGTATTACAATGAGCAGTTCTTC. The encoded protein is CASSLLGAGGYYNEQFF. The chain employs TRBV11-2 and TRBJ2-1; 10 bases line up with TRBD2. The CDR3 totals 17 residues. J was trimmed by 4 bases and V by 2 bases; bases with no gene match: 8. Germline CDR1 is SGHAT and CDR2 is FQNNGV.

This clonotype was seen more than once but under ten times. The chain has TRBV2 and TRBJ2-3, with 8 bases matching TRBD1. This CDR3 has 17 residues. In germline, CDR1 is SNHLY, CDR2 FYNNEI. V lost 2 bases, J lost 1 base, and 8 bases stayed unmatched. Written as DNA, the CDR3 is TGTGCCAGCAGTGAACGCCGGACAGGGTTCGGCACAGATACGCAGTATTTT. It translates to CASSERRTGFGTDTQYF.

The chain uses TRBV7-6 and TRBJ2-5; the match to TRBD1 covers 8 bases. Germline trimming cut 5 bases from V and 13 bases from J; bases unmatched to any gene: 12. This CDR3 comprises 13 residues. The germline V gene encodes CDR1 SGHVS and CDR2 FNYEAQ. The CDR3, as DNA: TGTGCCAGCAGCCCCAGGACAGGGTGGAGTCCGTACTTC. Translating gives CASSPRTGWSPYF. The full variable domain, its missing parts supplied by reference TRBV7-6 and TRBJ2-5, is GAGVSQSPRYKVTKRGQDVALRCDPISGHVSLYWYRQALGQGPEFLTYFNYEAQQDKSGLPNDRFSAERPEGSISTLTIQRTEQRDSAMYRCASSPRTGWSPYFGPGTRLLVL.

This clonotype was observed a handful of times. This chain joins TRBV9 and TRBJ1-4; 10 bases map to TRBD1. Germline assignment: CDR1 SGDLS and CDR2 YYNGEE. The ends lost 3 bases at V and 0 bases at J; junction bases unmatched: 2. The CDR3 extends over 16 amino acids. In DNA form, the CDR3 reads TGTGCCAGCAGCGCCGGGACAGGGGCAACTAATGAAAAACTGTTTTTT. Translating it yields CASSAGTGATNEKLFF.

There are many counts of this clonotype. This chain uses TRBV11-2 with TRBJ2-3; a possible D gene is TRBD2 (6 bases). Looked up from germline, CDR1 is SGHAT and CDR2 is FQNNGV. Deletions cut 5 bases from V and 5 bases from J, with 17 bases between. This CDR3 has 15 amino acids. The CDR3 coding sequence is TGTGCCAGCAGCCCAGGAGGGCTAGAAAGAGATACGCAGTATTTT. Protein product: CASSPGGLERDTQYF. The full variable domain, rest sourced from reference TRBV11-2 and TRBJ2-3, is EAGVAQSPRYKIIEKRQSVAFWCNPISGHATLYWYQQILGQGPKLLIQFQNNGVVDDSQLPKDRFSAERLKGVDSTLKIQPAKLEDSAVYLCASSPGGLERDTQYFGPGTRLTVL.

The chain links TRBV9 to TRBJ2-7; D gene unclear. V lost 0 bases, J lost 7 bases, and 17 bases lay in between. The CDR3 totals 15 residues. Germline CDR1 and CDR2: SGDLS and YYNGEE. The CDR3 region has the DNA TGTGCCAGCAGCGTAGTCCCAACGAGCCCCGTGGAGCAGTACTTC. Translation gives CASSVVPTSPVEQYF.

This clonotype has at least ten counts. The CDR3 bases are TGCAGTGCTAGGGATAGAGTAGCGGGCTCCTACGAGCAGTACTTC. As protein: CSARDRVAGSYEQYF. The rearrangement joins TRBV20-1 to TRBJ2-7, with TRBD2 identical over 7 bases. The V gene's germline CDR1 is DFQATT and CDR2 SNEGSKA (reference sequence). CDR3 length: 15 residues. The trim removed 3 bases at V and 0 bases at J, leaving 8 bases unmatched.

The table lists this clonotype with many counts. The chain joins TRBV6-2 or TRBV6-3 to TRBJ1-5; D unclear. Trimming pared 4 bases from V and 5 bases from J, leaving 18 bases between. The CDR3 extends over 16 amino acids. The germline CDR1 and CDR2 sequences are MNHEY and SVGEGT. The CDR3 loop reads CASSSKVGPLHQPQHF. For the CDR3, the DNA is TGTGCCAGCAGTTCAAAGGTCGGCCCTTTGCATCAGCCCCAGCATTTT.

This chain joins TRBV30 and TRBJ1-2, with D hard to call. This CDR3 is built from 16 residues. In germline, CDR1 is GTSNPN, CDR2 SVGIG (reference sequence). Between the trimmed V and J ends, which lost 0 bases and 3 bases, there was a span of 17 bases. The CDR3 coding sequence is TGTGCCTGGAGTGTACGCGGAACATTACGTGACTATGGCTACACCTTC. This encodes CAWSVRGTLRDYGYTF.

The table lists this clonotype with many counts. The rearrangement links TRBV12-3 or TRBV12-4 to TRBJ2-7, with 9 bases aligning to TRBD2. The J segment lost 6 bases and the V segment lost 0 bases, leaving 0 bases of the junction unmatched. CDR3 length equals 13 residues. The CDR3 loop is CASSLASGGEQYF. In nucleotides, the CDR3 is TGTGCCAGCAGTTTAGCTAGCGGGGGCGAGCAGTACTTC.

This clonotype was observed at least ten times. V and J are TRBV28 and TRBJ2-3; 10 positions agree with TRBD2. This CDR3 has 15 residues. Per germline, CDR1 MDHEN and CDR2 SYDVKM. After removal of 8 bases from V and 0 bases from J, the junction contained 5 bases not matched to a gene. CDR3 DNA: TGTGCCAGCTCTAGCGGGAGCGCTAGCACAGATACGCAGTATTTT. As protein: CASSSGSASTDTQYF.

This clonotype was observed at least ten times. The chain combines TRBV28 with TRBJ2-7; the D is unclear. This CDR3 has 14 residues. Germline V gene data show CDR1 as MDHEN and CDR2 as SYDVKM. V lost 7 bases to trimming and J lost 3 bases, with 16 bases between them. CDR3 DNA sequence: TGTGCCAGCACCTCATTGACTGCCTACTACGAGCAGTACTTC. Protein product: CASTSLTAYYEQYF.

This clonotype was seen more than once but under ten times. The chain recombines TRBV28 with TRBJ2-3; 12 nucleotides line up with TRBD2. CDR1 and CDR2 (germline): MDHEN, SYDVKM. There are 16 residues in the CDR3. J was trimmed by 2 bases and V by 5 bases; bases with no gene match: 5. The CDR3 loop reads CASSPWTSGNTDTQYF. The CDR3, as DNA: TGTGCCAGCAGTCCCTGGACTAGCGGGAACACAGATACGCAGTATTTT.

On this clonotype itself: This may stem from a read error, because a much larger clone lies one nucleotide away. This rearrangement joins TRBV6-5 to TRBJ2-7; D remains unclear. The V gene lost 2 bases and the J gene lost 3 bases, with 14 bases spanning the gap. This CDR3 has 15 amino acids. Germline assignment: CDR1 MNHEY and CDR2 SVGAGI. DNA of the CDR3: TGTGCCAGCAGTTACCCCAGTTATCCCCACTACGAGCAGTACTTC. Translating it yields CASSYPSYPHYEQYF.

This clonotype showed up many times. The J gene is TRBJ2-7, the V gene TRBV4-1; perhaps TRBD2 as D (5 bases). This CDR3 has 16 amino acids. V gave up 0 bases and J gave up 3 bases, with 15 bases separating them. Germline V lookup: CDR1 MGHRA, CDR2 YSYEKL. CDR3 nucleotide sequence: TGCGCCAGCAGCCAAGACCGACTACCGCTTGACTACGAGCAGTACTTC. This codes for CASSQDRLPLDYEQYF.